The 2 T cell receptor beta chains below come from one sample, sequenced in a study of CD8+ T cells in alopecia areata (dated by TCRdb to 2017 to 2018). This sample's treatment or condition label indicates: oral pan-JAK inhibitor, 5-10 mg twice daily. Libraries were constructed by the immunoSEQ multiplex PCR assay. RNA was extracted from all samples and reverse transcribed into cDNA, which served as template for TCR sequencing. TCRdb took over this immuneACCESS table, retaining in-frame rearrangements with V and J assigned. Such tables are incomplete; in checked studies, under half of the missing clones stem from an unresolved V gene, and the remainder is unexplained. The sample contains 160,000 or so clones, less than 75% of them found a single time. The top ten clonotypes cover approximately 16% of the sample. Material: CD4+ T cells sorted from blood, obtained between weeks 55 and 65, from a patient treated with tofacitinib. These receptor sequences come from a human donor with alopecia areata.

This clone was found once. The chain is built from TRBV6-7 and TRBJ2-2, with 7 bases matching TRBD1. TRBV6-7 has ORF status, its function being uncertain. The CDR3 is 14 amino acids. Losses at the gene ends were 10 bases for V and 3 bases for J; bases not matched to a gene: 8. This chain's CDR3 is CATGDSPYTGELFF. The CDR3 DNA reads as TGTGCCACCGGGGACAGCCCTTACACCGGGGAGCTGTTTTTT.

This chain connects TRBV6-1 to TRBJ1-4; D is perhaps TRBD1 (5 bases). The V gene lost 7 bases and the J gene lost 8 bases, with 14 bases spanning the gap. The CDR3 is 13 residues long. Per germline, CDR1 MNHNS and CDR2 SASEGT. CDR3 in DNA: TGTGCCAGCAAGGGGCTCTGGAGAGAAAAACTGTTTTTT. As protein: CASKGLWREKLFF.